Sequencing of this T cell receptor (beta chain) was carried out in a study of blood T cell repertoires in COVID-19. TCRdb keeps only in-frame clones here, not all; method: immunoSEQ multiplex PCR. The sample consists of almost 250,000 clones, around 86% of them appearing once. About this clone itself: The same CDR3 also results from other DNA sequences found in this sample.

The CDR3 consists of 14 residues. Germline CDR1 SGHRS, CDR2 YFSETQ. Germline trimming cut 4 bases from V and 5 bases from J; bases unmatched to any gene: 5. This clonotype was obtained from a woman older than 75 with COVID-19, enrolled during active disease. The material sequenced was peripheral blood. This rearrangement joins TRBV5-1 to TRBJ1-4; 7 nucleotides line up with TRBD1. The CDR3 nucleotides are TGCGCCAGCAGCGTCGACAGGGTAAATGAAAAACTGTTTTTT. Translating it yields CASSVDRVNEKLFF.